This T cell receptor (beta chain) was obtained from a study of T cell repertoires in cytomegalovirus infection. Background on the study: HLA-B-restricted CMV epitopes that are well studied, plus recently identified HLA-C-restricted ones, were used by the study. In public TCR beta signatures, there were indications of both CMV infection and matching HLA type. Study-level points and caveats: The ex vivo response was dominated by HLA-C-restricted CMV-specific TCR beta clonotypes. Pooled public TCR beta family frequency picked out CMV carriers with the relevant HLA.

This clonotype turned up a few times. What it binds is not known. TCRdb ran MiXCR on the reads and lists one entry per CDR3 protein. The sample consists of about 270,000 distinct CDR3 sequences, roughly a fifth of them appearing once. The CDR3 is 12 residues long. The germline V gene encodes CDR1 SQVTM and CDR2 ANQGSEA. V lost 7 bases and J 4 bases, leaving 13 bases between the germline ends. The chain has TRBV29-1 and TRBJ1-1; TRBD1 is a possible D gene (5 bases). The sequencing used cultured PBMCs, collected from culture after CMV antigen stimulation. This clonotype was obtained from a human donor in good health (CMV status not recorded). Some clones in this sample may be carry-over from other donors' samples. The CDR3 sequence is CSARTGTTEAFF. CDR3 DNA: TGCAGCGCCCGGACTGGGACCACTGAAGCTTTCTTT.